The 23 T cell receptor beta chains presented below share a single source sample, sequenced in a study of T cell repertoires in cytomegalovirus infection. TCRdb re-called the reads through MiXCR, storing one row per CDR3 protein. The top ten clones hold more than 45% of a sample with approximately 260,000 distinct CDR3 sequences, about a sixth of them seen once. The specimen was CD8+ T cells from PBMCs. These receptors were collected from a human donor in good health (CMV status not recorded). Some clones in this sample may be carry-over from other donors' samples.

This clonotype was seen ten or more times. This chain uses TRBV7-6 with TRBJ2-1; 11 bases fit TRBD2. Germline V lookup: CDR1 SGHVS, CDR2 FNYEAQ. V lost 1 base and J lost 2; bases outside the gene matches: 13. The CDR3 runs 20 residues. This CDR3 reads CASSLDPGMLAGGTYNEQFF. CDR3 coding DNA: TGTGCCAGCAGCTTAGATCCGGGGATGCTAGCGGGGGGAACCTACAATGAGCAGTTCTTC. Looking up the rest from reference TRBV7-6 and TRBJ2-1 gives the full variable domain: GAGVSQSPRYKVTKRGQDVALRCDPISGHVSLYWYRQALGQGPEFLTYFNYEAQQDKSGLPNDRFSAERPEGSISTLTIQRTEQRDSAMYRCASSLDPGMLAGGTYNEQFFGPGTRLTVL.

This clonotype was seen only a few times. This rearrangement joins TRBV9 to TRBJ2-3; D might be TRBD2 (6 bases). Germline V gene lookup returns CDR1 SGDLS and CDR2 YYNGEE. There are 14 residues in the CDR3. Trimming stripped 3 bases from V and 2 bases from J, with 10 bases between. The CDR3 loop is CASSASGLTDTQYF. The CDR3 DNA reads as TGTGCCAGCAGCGCGAGCGGGCTCACAGATACGCAGTATTTT.

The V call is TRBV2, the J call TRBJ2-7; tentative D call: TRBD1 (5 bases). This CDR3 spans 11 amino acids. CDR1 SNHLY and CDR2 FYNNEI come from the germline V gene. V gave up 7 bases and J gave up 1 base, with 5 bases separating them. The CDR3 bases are TGTGCCAGCACAGGGTCCTACGAGCAGTACTTC. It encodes CASTGSYEQYF. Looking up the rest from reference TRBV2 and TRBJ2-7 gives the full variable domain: EPEVTQTPSHQVTQMGQEVILRCVPISNHLYFYWYRQILGQKVEFLVSFYNNEISEKSEIFDDQFSVERPDGSNFTLKIRSTKLEDSAMYFCASTGSYEQYFGPGTRLTVT.

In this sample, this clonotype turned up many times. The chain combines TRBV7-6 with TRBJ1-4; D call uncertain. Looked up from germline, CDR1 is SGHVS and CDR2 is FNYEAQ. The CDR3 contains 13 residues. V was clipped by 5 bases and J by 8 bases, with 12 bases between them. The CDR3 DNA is TGTGCCAGCAGCCCACGGGTTTGGGAAAAACTGTTTTTT. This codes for CASSPRVWEKLFF.

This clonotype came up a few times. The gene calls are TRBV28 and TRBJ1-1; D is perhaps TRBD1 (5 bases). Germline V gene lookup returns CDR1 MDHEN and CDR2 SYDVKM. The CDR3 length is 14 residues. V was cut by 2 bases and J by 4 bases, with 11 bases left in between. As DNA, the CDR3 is TGTGCCAGCAGTTTACCAGGGAGGGGCACTGAAGCTTTCTTT. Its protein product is CASSLPGRGTEAFF.

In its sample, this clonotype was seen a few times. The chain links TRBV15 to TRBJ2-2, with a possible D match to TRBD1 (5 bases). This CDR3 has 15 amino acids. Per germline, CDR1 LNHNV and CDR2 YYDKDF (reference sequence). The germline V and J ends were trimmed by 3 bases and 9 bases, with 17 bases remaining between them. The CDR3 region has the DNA TGTGCCACCAGCAGTCCCAGGGCCTATGTCCGGGAGCTGTTTTTT. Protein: CATSSPRAYVRELFF.

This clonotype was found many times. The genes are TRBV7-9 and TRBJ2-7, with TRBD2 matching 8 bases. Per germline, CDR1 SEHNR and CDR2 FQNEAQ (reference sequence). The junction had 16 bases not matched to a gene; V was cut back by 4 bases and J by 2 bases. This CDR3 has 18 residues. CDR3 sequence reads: CASSSHGGGPTHPYEQYF. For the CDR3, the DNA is TGTGCCAGCAGCTCCCACGGGGGGGGGCCAACCCACCCCTACGAGCAGTACTTC.

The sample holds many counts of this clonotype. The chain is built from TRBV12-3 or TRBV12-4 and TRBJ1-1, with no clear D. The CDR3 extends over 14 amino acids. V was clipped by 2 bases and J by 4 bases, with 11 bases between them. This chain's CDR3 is CASSLWAGSTEAFF. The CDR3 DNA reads TGTGCCAGCAGTTTATGGGCGGGCAGCACTGAAGCTTTCTTT.

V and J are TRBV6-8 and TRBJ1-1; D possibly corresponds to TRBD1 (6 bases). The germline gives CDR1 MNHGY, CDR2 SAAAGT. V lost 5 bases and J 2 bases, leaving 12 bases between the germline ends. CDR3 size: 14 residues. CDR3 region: CASSAHRVNTEAFF. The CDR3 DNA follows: TGTGCCAGCAGTGCCCACAGGGTTAACACTGAAGCTTTCTTT.

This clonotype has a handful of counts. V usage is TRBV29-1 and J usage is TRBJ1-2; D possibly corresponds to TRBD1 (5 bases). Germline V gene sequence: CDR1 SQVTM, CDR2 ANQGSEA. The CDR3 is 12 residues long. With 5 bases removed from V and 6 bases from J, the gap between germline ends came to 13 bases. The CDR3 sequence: CSVTGGGDGYTF. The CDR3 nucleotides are TGCAGCGTTACCGGGGGGGGAGATGGCTACACCTTC.

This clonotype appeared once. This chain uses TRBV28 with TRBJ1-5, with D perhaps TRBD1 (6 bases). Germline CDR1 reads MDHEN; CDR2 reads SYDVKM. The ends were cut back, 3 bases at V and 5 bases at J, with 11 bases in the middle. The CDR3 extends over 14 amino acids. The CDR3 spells CASSLEQGYQPQHF. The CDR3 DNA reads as TGTGCCAGCAGTTTGGAACAGGGCTATCAGCCCCAGCATTTT. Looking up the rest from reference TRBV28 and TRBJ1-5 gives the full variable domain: DVKVTQSSRYLVKRTGEKVFLECVQDMDHENMFWYRQDPGLGLRLIYFSYDVKMKEKGDIPEGYSVSREKKERFSLILESASTNQTSMYLCASSLEQGYQPQHFGDGTRLSIL.

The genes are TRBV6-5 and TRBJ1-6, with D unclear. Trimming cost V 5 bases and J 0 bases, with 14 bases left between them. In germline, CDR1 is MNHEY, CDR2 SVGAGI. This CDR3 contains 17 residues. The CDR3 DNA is TGTGCCAGCAGTCCATCGACATCAAGCTCCTATAATTCACCCCTCCACTTT. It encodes CASSPSTSSSYNSPLHF.

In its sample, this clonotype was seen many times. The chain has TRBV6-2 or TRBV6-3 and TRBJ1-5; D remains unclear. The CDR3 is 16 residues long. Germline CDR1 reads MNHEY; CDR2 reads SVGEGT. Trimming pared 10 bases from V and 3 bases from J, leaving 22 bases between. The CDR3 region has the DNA TGTGCCACCACCTCCAGGTTCGACCTGAACAATCAGCCCCAGCATTTT. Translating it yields CATTSRFDLNNQPQHF.

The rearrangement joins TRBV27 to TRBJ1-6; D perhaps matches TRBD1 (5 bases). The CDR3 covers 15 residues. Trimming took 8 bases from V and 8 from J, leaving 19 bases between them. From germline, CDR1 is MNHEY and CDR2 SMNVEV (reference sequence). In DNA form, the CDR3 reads TGTGCCAGCCTGGAGGGGACGTCTGGGTATTCACCCCTCCACTTT. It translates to CASLEGTSGYSPLHF.

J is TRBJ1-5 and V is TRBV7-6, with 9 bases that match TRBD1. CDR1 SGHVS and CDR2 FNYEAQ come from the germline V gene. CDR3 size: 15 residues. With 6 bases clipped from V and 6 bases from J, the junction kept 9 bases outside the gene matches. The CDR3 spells CASSRGGQGSQPQHF. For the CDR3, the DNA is TGTGCCAGCAGTCGCGGGGGACAGGGAAGTCAGCCCCAGCATTTT.

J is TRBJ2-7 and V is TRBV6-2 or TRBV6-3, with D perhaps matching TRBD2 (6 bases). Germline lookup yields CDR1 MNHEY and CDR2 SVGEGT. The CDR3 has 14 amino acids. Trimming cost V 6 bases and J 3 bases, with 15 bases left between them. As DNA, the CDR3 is TGTGCCAGCAGCCGCCGGGACTTGCACTACGAGCAGTACTTC. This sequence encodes CASSRRDLHYEQYF.

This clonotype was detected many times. Here the CDR3 reads CASSEVAGTGELFF. The CDR3 DNA reads as TGTGCCAGCAGTGAAGTAGCGGGGACCGGGGAGCTGTTTTTT. This sequence joins TRBV2 and TRBJ2-2; 8 bases fit TRBD2. Trimming at V came to 1 base and at J to 5 bases, leaving 0 bases not matched to a gene. This CDR3 is 14 amino acids long. Germline values: CDR1 SNHLY, CDR2 FYNNEI.

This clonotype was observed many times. In DNA form, the CDR3 reads TGTGCCAGCCTCGGGCAGATGGACAATGAGCAGTTCTTC. This sequence encodes CASLGQMDNEQFF. The chain has TRBV5-5 and TRBJ2-1; the D is unclear. V was clipped by 7 bases and J by 5 bases, with 13 bases between them. The CDR3 covers 13 residues. Looked up from germline, CDR1 is SGHKS and CDR2 is YYEKEE (reference sequence).

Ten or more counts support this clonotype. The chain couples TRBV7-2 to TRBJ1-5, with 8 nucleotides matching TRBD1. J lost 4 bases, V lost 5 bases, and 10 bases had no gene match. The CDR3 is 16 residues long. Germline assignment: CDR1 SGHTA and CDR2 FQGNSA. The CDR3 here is CASSHDRGWENQPQHF. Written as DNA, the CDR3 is TGTGCCAGCAGCCACGACAGGGGATGGGAAAATCAGCCCCAGCATTTT.

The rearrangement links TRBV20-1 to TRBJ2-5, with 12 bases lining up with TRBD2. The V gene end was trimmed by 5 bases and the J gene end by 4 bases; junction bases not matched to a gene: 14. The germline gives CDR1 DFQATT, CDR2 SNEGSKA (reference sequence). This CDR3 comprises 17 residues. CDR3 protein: CSASNLLAGGQIETQYF. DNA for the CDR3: TGCAGTGCTTCTAACTTACTAGCGGGGGGTCAGATAGAGACCCAGTACTTC.

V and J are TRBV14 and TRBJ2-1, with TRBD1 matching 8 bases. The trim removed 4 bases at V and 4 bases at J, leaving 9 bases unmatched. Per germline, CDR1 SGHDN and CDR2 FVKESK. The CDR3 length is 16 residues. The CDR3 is CASSLKVDREYNEQFF. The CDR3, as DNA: TGTGCCAGCAGCCTCAAAGTGGACAGGGAGTACAATGAGCAGTTCTTC.

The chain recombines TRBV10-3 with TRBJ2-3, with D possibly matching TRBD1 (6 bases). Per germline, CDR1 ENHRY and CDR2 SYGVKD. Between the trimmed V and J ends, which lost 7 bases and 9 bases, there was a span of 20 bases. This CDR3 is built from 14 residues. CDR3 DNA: TGTGCCATCATTGGGGGCCCGATAACCGAGACGCAGTATTTT. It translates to CAIIGGPITETQYF.

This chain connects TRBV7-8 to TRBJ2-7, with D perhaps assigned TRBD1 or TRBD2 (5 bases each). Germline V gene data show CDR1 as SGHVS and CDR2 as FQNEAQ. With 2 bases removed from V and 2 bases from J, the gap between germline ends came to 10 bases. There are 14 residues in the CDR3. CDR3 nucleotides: TGTGCCAGCAGCTTAATTGGGGGAGCCTACGAGCAGTACTTC. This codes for CASSLIGGAYEQYF.